The rows below give T cell receptor beta chains drawn from one sample of a study of cytomegalovirus exposure and HLA in healthy donors. Clones were read by immunoSEQ multiplex PCR, and TCRdb kept only the in-frame ones, dropping some. Of about 110,000 clones listed, about 85% were seen once; the top ten hold 3%. The sample comprised PBMCs. The receptors were sampled from a woman aged 18-29 years in good health and CMV-seronegative. CDR3s include the opening cysteine and the closing phenylalanine or tryptophan. A D gene is named only where the DNA matches it firmly. Clone size is shown for a subset of rows, as once, few, many or a class of expanded clone.

abundance: NA; d_gene: NA; v_gene: TRBV13; j_gene: TRBJ2-3; CDR3nt: TGTGCCAGCAGCATCGCGAGGGACACAGATACGCAGTATTTT; CDR3aa: CASSIARDTDTQYF
abundance: once; d_gene: NA; v_gene: TRBV29-1; j_gene: TRBJ2-7; CDR3nt: TGCAGCGTTGGAGTTATAGGACGGACTCCCTACGAGCAGTACTTC; CDR3aa: CSVGVIGRTPYEQYF
abundance: NA; d_gene: NA; v_gene: TRBV2; j_gene: TRBJ2-5; CDR3nt: TGTGCCAGCAGTGGAAGCCACTTC; CDR3aa: CASSGSHF
abundance: NA; d_gene: NA; v_gene: TRBV7-9; j_gene: TRBJ2-2; CDR3nt: TGTGCCAGCACTAAAACCGGGGAGCTGTTTTTT; CDR3aa: CASTKTGELFF
abundance: NA; d_gene: TRBD1; v_gene: TRBV4-1; j_gene: TRBJ2-2; CDR3nt: TGCGCCAGCAGCCAAGTCAAGACAGGGGTTGCCGGGGAGCTGTTTTTT; CDR3aa: CASSQVKTGVAGELFF
abundance: many; d_gene: TRBD1; v_gene: TRBV2; j_gene: TRBJ2-1; CDR3nt: TGTGCCAGCAGGCGGGACAGGGTGTCGGATGAGCAGTTCTTC; CDR3aa: CASRRDRVSDEQFF
abundance: NA; d_gene: NA; v_gene: TRBV30; j_gene: TRBJ1-5; CDR3nt: TGTGCCTGGGGGCGGGAGTATAATCAGCCCCAGCATTTT; CDR3aa: CAWGREYNQPQHF
abundance: NA; d_gene: NA; v_gene: TRBV18; j_gene: TRBJ1-3; CDR3nt: TGTGCCAGCTCACCACAGGGGTCTGGAAACACCATATATTTT; CDR3aa: CASSPQGSGNTIYF
abundance: NA; d_gene: NA; v_gene: TRBV7-2; j_gene: TRBJ1-5; CDR3nt: TGTGCCAGCAGCTTCCGTAGTAAGGTCTCCGGGGTTCCCCAGCATTTT; CDR3aa: CASSFRSKVSGVPQHF
abundance: NA; d_gene: TRBD2; v_gene: TRBV29-1; j_gene: TRBJ2-3; CDR3nt: TGCAGCGTTGATTATCGAGCGGGGGGGGTCACAGATACGCAGTATTTT; CDR3aa: CSVDYRAGGVTDTQYF
abundance: NA; d_gene: TRBD2; v_gene: TRBV7-8; j_gene: TRBJ2-1; CDR3nt: TGTGCCAGCAGCTTCCTAGCGGGGGATACCTACAATGAGCAGTTCTTC; CDR3aa: CASSFLAGDTYNEQFF
abundance: NA; d_gene: NA; v_gene: TRBV27; j_gene: TRBJ1-1; CDR3nt: TGTGCCAGCAGTTTATATCACCCGGGAGGAACTGAAGCTTTCTTT; CDR3aa: CASSLYHPGGTEAFF
abundance: NA; d_gene: TRBD1; v_gene: TRBV28; j_gene: TRBJ1-6; CDR3nt: TGTGCCAGCAGCACCCTGGACAGGGGGCTAGACTCACCCCTCCACTTT; CDR3aa: CASSTLDRGLDSPLHF
abundance: NA; d_gene: NA; v_gene: TRBV27; j_gene: TRBJ2-1; CDR3nt: TGTGCCAGCTCGAGGGGGGGACTTATATTCTTC; CDR3aa: CASSRGGLIFF
abundance: NA; d_gene: NA; v_gene: TRBV30; j_gene: TRBJ1-5; CDR3nt: TGTGCCTGGAGTGTATCCCAGAACAATCAGCCCCAGCATTTT; CDR3aa: CAWSVSQNNQPQHF
abundance: once; d_gene: NA; v_gene: TRBV7-9; j_gene: TRBJ2-1; CDR3nt: TGTGCCAGCAGCTTAGACCTAAGAAACAATGAGCAGTTCTTC; CDR3aa: CASSLDLRNNEQFF
abundance: NA; d_gene: TRBD1; v_gene: TRBV11-1; j_gene: TRBJ1-1; CDR3nt: TGTGCCAGCAGCTTAAGGGGACAGGCGCCTGAAGCTTTCTTT; CDR3aa: CASSLRGQAPEAFF
abundance: NA; d_gene: NA; v_gene: TRBV5-4; j_gene: TRBJ1-1; CDR3nt: TGTGCCAGCAGTTTTCGGACAGCGAACACTGAAGCTTTCTTT; CDR3aa: CASSFRTANTEAFF
abundance: NA; d_gene: NA; v_gene: TRBV11-2; j_gene: TRBJ1-1; CDR3nt: TGTGCCAGCAGCTTCCCTCGGAACACTGAAGCTTTCTTT; CDR3aa: CASSFPRNTEAFF
abundance: NA; d_gene: NA; v_gene: TRBV5-5; j_gene: TRBJ1-6; CDR3nt: TGTGCCAGCAGCTTGGTGGGAGAGGCCCCCCTCCACTTT; CDR3aa: CASSLVGEAPLHF
abundance: NA; d_gene: NA; v_gene: TRBV9; j_gene: TRBJ2-1; CDR3nt: TGTGCCAGCAGCCCGCCGCCGAGGGGGGGACTGGATGAGCAGTTCTTC; CDR3aa: CASSPPPRGGLDEQFF
abundance: NA; d_gene: NA; v_gene: TRBV5-4; j_gene: TRBJ1-6; CDR3nt: TGTGCCAGCAGCACGACGGGGAGCTCCTATAATTCACCCCTCCACTTT; CDR3aa: CASSTTGSSYNSPLHF
abundance: NA; d_gene: TRBD1; v_gene: TRBV6-6; j_gene: TRBJ2-3; CDR3nt: TGTGCCAGCAGGCTGGGACAGAACACAGATACGCAGTATTTT; CDR3aa: CASRLGQNTDTQYF
abundance: NA; d_gene: TRBD2; v_gene: TRBV7-9; j_gene: TRBJ2-5; CDR3nt: TGTGCCAGCAGCTCTAGCGGGGGGGCGAAAGAGACCCAGTACTTC; CDR3aa: CASSSSGGAKETQYF
abundance: NA; d_gene: TRBD1; v_gene: TRBV2; j_gene: TRBJ1-1; CDR3nt: TGTGCCAGCAGTGAGCCAGGGGGTGGTGAAGGTGAAGCTTTCTTT; CDR3aa: CASSEPGGGEGEAFF
abundance: NA; d_gene: TRBD1; v_gene: TRBV5-5; j_gene: TRBJ2-5; CDR3nt: TGTGCCAGCAGCTTCCTACCGGACAGGGAGATTGAGACCCAGTACTTC; CDR3aa: CASSFLPDREIETQYF
abundance: NA; d_gene: TRBD1; v_gene: TRBV13; j_gene: TRBJ2-5; CDR3nt: TGTGCCAGCAGACCAAGGGCAGGGGGCCCCCAAGAGACCCAGTACTTC; CDR3aa: CASRPRAGGPQETQYF
abundance: NA; d_gene: NA; v_gene: TRBV14; j_gene: TRBJ1-3; CDR3nt: TGTGCCAGCAGCTTAGGACTCTCTGGAAACACCATATATTTT; CDR3aa: CASSLGLSGNTIYF
abundance: NA; d_gene: TRBD2; v_gene: TRBV7-6; j_gene: TRBJ2-1; CDR3nt: TGTGCCAGCAGCTTAGGGGCTGGAGCGGGGGGGCCTAATGAGCAGTTCTTC; CDR3aa: CASSLGAGAGGPNEQFF
abundance: NA; d_gene: NA; v_gene: TRBV4-2; j_gene: TRBJ1-1; CDR3nt: TGTGCCAGCAGCCAAAAGGGGAGGGAGGACACTGAAGCTTTCTTT; CDR3aa: CASSQKGREDTEAFF
abundance: NA; d_gene: NA; v_gene: TRBV6-5; j_gene: TRBJ2-2; CDR3nt: TGTGCCAGCAGAGCCAGGGGATCGAACACCGGGGAGCTGTTTTTT; CDR3aa: CASRARGSNTGELFF
abundance: NA; d_gene: NA; v_gene: TRBV30; j_gene: TRBJ1-1; CDR3nt: TGTGCCTGGAGTCAACAGGGAAACACTGAAGCTTTCTTT; CDR3aa: CAWSQQGNTEAFF
abundance: NA; d_gene: TRBD2; v_gene: TRBV2; j_gene: TRBJ2-1; CDR3nt: TGTGCCAGCACCCGTTCGGGGGGGGCCCTCAATGAGCAGTTCTTC; CDR3aa: CASTRSGGALNEQFF
abundance: NA; d_gene: NA; v_gene: TRBV2; j_gene: TRBJ2-2; CDR3nt: TGTGCCAGCAGGACTAGAAGTGGCGGGGAGCTGTTTTTT; CDR3aa: CASRTRSGGELFF
abundance: NA; d_gene: NA; v_gene: TRBV4-1; j_gene: TRBJ2-7; CDR3nt: TGCGCCAGCAGCCAATTCGGACACCAGATCTACGAGCAGTACTTC; CDR3aa: CASSQFGHQIYEQYF
abundance: few; d_gene: NA; v_gene: TRBV7-8; j_gene: TRBJ2-2; CDR3nt: TGTGCCAGCAGCTCCCTAGGAGGGGACACCGGGGAGCTGTTTTTT; CDR3aa: CASSSLGGDTGELFF
abundance: few; d_gene: NA; v_gene: TRBV27; j_gene: TRBJ1-6; CDR3nt: TGTGCCAGCAGCTCCCACGGGGGTACACCCCTCCACTTT; CDR3aa: CASSSHGGTPLHF
abundance: NA; d_gene: NA; v_gene: TRBV10-3; j_gene: TRBJ2-1; CDR3nt: TGTGCCATCAGCAGCCTTGGGGGGTATGAGCAGTTCTTC; CDR3aa: CAISSLGGYEQFF
abundance: NA; d_gene: NA; v_gene: TRBV6-6; j_gene: TRBJ1-5; CDR3nt: TGTGCCAGCAGTCGCGGAGAGGGCGGTCAGCCCCAGCATTTT; CDR3aa: CASSRGEGGQPQHF
abundance: NA; d_gene: TRBD2; v_gene: TRBV7-4; j_gene: TRBJ2-7; CDR3nt: TGTGCCAGCAGCTTCATCGGAGCGGGGCCCTACGAGCAGTACTTC; CDR3aa: CASSFIGAGPYEQYF
abundance: NA; d_gene: TRBD1; v_gene: TRBV5-4; j_gene: TRBJ1-2; CDR3nt: TGTGCCAGCAGCTTGGACAGGGGATTTGGCTACACCTTC; CDR3aa: CASSLDRGFGYTF
abundance: NA; d_gene: NA; v_gene: TRBV5-1; j_gene: TRBJ2-1; CDR3nt: TGCGCCAGCAGCGCCAACAGGGTTGGTACGGGTGAGCAGTTCTTC; CDR3aa: CASSANRVGTGEQFF
abundance: NA; d_gene: TRBD1; v_gene: TRBV25-1; j_gene: TRBJ1-5; CDR3nt: TGTGCCAGCAGTGGAGCGACAGGGGAGAATCAGCCCCAGCATTTT; CDR3aa: CASSGATGENQPQHF